This T cell receptor beta chain came from a study of shared clonotypes between healthy human individuals. Sequenced by immunoSEQ multiplex PCR; TCRdb stores in-frame clones only, minus some. The repertoire holds around 1.1 million clones, roughly 80% seen once, with roughly 0.83% in the top ten. Germline loops: CDR1 MDHEN, CDR2 SYDVKM. The CDR3 covers 15 residues. Unmatched junction bases numbered 6, after V lost 1 base and J lost 7 bases. This sequence joins TRBV28 and TRBJ2-1; 8 positions agree with TRBD1. What was sequenced was memory CD4+ T cells from PBMCs. This sample's subset: CD45RA-negative fraction. The TCR sequence derives from a man younger than 30 in good health. Some clones in this sample may be carry-over from other donors' samples. The CDR3 loop reads CASSLSGQGKNEQFF. DNA of the CDR3: TGTGCCAGCAGTTTATCTGGACAGGGTAAGAATGAGCAGTTCTTC.